The 8 T cell receptor beta chains in this list originate from one sample, sequenced in a study of shared clonotypes between healthy human individuals. TCRdb's table, derived via immunoSEQ multiplex PCR, lists solely in-frame clones and lacks some. The data hold about 750,000 clones, with around 93% observed a single time. Cells designated naive CD8 were CD45RO-negative and were positively selected for CCR7, with terminally differentiated effector memory CD45RA+ cells excluded. Sequences were obtained from naive CD8+ T cells sorted from blood. These receptors were collected from a man younger than 40 in good health.

J is TRBJ2-7 and V is TRBV5-1; D could derive from TRBD1 or TRBD2 (5 bases each). Germline loops: CDR1 SGHRS, CDR2 YFSETQ. Trimming pared 1 base from V and 1 base from J, leaving 9 bases between. The CDR3 consists of 14 residues. In nucleotides, the CDR3 is TGCGCCAGCAGCTTGTGGGACGGGTCCTACGAGCAGTACTTC. Translating gives CASSLWDGSYEQYF. The full variable domain, in which reference TRBV5-1 and TRBJ2-7 provide the parts outside the CDR3, is KAGVTQTPRYLIKTRGQQVTLSCSPISGHRSVSWYQQTPGQGLQFLFEYFSETQRNKGNFPGRFSGRQFSNSRSEMNVSTLELGDSALYLCASSLWDGSYEQYFGPGTRLTVT.

The chain combines TRBV7-9 with TRBJ1-5; 7 positions agree with TRBD1. The CDR3 consists of 18 residues. V shed 8 bases, J shed 0 bases, and the junction held 16 bases outside the gene matches. Germline CDR1 reads SEHNR; CDR2 reads FQNEAQ (reference sequence). In DNA, the CDR3 is TGTGCCAGCTCCCTATCCAACCAGGGGGGATATAGCAATCAGCCCCAGCATTTT. As protein: CASSLSNQGGYSNQPQHF.

A word on this clone: Other DNA sequences in the sample encode the same CDR3. This chain connects TRBV5-1 to TRBJ2-5; a weak D match, TRBD1 (7 bases). CDR3 length: 14 residues. From germline, CDR1 is SGHRS and CDR2 YFSETQ. Between the trimmed V and J ends, which lost 3 bases and 4 bases, there was a span of 13 bases. This chain's CDR3 is CASSSGQGGETQYF. The CDR3 DNA reads TGCGCCAGCAGCTCTGGCCAGGGGGGAGAGACCCAGTACTTC.

V and J are TRBV7-6 and TRBJ1-2, with a weak D call TRBD1 (6 bases). The V end lost 2 bases, the J end lost 3 bases, and 13 bases lay between the germline ends. The CDR3 consists of 15 residues. CDR1 SGHVS and CDR2 FNYEAQ come from the germline V gene. The CDR3 DNA reads TGTGCCAGCAGCTTAAAAGCCGGGGGCCACTATGGCTACACCTTC. Protein sequence: CASSLKAGGHYGYTF. The complete variable domain, with remaining parts taken from reference TRBV7-6 and TRBJ1-2, reads GAGVSQSPRYKVTKRGQDVALRCDPISGHVSLYWYRQALGQGPEFLTYFNYEAQQDKSGLPNDRFSAERPEGSISTLTIQRTEQRDSAMYRCASSLKAGGHYGYTFGSGTRLTVV.

The chain carries TRBV28 and TRBJ2-3; 10 bases are shared with TRBD2. Looked up from germline, CDR1 is MDHEN and CDR2 is SYDVKM. The CDR3 has 17 amino acids. Trimming cost V 4 bases and J 0 bases; bases outside gene matches: 7. The CDR3 sequence: CASSYPSGRSSTDTQYF. In DNA, the CDR3 is TGTGCCAGCAGTTACCCTAGCGGGAGAAGCAGCACAGATACGCAGTATTTT.

The rearrangement links TRBV15 to TRBJ2-7, with 9 bases lining up with TRBD1. Germline V CDR1 and CDR2: LNHNV, YYDKDF (reference sequence). The ends lost 6 bases at V and 3 bases at J; junction bases unmatched: 6. This CDR3 region has 14 residues. CDR3 bases: TGTGCCACCAGTCGTGACAGGGGGTTCTACGAGCAGTACTTC. It encodes CATSRDRGFYEQYF.

The V gene is TRBV7-9, the J gene TRBJ2-3, with TRBD2 matching over 14 bases. V dropped 2 bases and J dropped 3; count of bases not matched to a gene: 10. The CDR3 covers 19 residues. Per the germline V gene, CDR1 is SEHNR and CDR2 is FQNEAQ (reference sequence). The CDR3 region is CASSLMSSTSGRATDTQYF. The CDR3 DNA reads TGTGCCAGCAGCTTAATGTCCTCGACTAGCGGGAGGGCAACAGATACGCAGTATTTT.

The genes are TRBV6-1 and TRBJ2-7; a possible D gene is TRBD2 (6 bases). CDR1 is MNHNS, CDR2 SASEGT, per germline. This CDR3 has 13 residues. V shed 8 bases and J shed 1 base, with 12 bases lying between them. The CDR3 sequence: CASQAGPSYEQYF. CDR3 nucleotides: TGTGCCAGCCAGGCGGGGCCTTCCTACGAGCAGTACTTC.